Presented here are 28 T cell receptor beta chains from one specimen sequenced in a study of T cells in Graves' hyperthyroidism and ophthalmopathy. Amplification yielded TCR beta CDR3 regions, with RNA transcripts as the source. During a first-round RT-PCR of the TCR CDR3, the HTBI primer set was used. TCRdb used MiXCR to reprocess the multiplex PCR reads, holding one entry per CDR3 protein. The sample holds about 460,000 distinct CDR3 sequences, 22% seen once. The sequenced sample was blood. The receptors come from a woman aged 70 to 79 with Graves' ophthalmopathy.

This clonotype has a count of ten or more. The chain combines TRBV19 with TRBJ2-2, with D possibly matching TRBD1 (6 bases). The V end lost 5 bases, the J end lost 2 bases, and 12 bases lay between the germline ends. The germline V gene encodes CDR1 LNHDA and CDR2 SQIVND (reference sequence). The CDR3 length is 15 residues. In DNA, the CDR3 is TGTGCCAGTAGTGGACAGAAGCCCAACACCGGGGAGCTGTTTTTT. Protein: CASSGQKPNTGELFF.

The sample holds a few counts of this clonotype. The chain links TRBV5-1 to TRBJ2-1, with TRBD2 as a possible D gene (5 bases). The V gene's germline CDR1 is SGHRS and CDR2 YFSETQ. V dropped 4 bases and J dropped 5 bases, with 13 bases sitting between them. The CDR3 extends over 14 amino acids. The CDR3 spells CASSPGTGNNEQFF. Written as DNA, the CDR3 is TGCGCCAGCAGCCCCGGTACGGGAAACAATGAGCAGTTCTTC. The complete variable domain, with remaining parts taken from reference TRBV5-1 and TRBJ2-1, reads KAGVTQTPRYLIKTRGQQVTLSCSPISGHRSVSWYQQTPGQGLQFLFEYFSETQRNKGNFPGRFSGRQFSNSRSEMNVSTLELGDSALYLCASSPGTGNNEQFFGPGTRLTVL.

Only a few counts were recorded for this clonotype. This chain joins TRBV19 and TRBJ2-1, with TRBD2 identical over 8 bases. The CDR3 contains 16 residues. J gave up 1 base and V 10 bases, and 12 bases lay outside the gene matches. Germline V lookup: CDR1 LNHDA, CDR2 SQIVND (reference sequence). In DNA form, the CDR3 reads TGTGCCACTTCGAGGGCGGGAGGAAGGTCCTACAATGAGCAGTTCTTC. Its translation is CATSRAGGRSYNEQFF.

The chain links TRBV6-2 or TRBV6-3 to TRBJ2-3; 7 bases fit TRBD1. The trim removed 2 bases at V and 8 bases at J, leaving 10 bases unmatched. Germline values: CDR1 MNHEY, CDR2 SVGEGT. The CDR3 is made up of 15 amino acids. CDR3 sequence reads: CASSYQGDVRGTQYF. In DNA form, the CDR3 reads TGTGCCAGCAGTTACCAGGGGGACGTTCGGGGTACGCAGTATTTT.

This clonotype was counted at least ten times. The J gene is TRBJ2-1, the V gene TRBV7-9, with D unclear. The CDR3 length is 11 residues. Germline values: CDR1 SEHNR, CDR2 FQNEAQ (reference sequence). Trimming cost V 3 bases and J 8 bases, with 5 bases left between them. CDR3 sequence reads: CASSFSDEQFF. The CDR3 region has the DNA TGTGCCAGCAGCTTCTCCGATGAGCAGTTCTTC.

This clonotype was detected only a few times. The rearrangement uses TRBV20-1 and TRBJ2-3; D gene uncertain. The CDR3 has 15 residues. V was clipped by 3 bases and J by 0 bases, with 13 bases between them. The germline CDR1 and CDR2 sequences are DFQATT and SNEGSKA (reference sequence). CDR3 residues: CSARVASPSTDTQYF. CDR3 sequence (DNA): TGCAGTGCTAGGGTTGCCAGCCCAAGCACAGATACGCAGTATTTT.

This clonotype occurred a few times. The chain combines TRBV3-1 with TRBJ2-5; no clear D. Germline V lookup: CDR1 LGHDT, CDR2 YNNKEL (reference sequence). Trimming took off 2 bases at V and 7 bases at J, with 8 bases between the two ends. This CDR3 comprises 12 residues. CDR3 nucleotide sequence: TGTGCCAGCAGCCAACCTCGTAGGACCCAGTACTTC. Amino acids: CASSQPRRTQYF.

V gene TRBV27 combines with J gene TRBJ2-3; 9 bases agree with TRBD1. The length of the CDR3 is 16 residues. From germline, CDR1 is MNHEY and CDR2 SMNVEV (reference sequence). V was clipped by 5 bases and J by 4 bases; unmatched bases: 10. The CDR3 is CASSQTGQGLADTQYF. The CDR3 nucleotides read TGTGCCAGCAGTCAAACGGGACAGGGATTAGCAGATACGCAGTATTTT.

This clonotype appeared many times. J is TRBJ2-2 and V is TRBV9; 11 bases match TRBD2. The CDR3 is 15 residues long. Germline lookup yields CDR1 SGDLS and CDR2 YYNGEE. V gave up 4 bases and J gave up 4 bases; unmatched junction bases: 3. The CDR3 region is CASSLSGRGTGELFF. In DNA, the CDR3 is TGTGCCAGCAGCCTTAGCGGGAGGGGCACCGGGGAGCTGTTTTTT.

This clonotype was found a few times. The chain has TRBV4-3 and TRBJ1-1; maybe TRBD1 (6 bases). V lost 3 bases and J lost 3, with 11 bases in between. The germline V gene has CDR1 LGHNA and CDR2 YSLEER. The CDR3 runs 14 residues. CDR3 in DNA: TGCGCCAGCAGCCATCCAGGGGAGGACACTGAAGCTTTCTTT. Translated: CASSHPGEDTEAFF.

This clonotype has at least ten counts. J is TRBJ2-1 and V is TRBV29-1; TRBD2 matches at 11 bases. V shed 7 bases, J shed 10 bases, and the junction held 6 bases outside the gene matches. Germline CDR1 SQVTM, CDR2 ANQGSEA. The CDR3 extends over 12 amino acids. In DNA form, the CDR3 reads TGCAGCGGTGGGACTAGCGGCCCCGAGCAGTTCTTC. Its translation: CSGGTSGPEQFF.

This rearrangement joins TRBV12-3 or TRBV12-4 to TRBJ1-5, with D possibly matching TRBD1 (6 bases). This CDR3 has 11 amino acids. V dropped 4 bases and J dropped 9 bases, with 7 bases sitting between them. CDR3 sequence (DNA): TGTGCCAGCAGTTCCAGGGGGCCCCAGCATTTT. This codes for CASSSRGPQHF.

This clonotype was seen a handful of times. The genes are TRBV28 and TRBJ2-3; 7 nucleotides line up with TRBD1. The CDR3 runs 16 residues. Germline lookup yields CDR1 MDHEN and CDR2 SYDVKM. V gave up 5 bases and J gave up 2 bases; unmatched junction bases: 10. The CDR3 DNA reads TGTGCCAGCAGTCGGGACCGACAGGGTGCCACAGATACGCAGTATTTT. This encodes CASSRDRQGATDTQYF.

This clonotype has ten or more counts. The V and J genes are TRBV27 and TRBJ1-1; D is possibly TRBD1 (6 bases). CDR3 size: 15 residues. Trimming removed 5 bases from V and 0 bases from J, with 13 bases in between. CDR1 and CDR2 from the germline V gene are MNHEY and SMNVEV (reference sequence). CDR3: CASSKEGGMNTEAFF. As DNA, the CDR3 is TGTGCCAGCAGTAAGGAGGGGGGGATGAACACTGAAGCTTTCTTT.

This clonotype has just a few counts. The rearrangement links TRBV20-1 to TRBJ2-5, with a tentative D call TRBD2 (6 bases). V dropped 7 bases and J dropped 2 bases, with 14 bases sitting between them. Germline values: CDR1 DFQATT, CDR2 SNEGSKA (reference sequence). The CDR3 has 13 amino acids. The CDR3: CSVEWRDQETQYF. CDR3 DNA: TGCAGTGTCGAATGGAGGGATCAAGAGACCCAGTACTTC.

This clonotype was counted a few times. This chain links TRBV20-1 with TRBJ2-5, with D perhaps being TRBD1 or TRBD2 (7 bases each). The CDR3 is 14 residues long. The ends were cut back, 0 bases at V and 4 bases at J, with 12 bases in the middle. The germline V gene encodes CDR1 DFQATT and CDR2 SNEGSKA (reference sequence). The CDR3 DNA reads TGCAGTGCTAGAGAGGGAGGGGGCGCAGAGACCCAGTACTTC. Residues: CSAREGGGAETQYF.

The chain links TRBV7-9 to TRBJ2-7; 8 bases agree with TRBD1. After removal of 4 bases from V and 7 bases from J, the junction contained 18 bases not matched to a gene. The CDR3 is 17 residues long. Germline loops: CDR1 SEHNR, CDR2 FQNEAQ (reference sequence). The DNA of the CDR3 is TGTGCCAGCAGCTCCTATGGTCCCGGGACAGGTCGGGATGAGCAGTACTTC. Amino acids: CASSSYGPGTGRDEQYF.

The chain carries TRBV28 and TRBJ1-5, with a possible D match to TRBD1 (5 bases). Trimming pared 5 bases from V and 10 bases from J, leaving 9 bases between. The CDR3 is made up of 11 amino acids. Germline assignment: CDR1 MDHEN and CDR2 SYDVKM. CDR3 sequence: CASSLRGPQHF. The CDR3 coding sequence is TGTGCCAGCAGTCTGAGGGGACCCCAGCATTTT.

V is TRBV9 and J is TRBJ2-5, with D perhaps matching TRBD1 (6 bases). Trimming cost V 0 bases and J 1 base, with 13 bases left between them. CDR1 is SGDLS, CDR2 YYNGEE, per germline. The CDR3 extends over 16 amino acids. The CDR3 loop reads CASSVGTVAAQETQYF. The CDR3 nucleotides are TGTGCCAGCAGCGTAGGGACAGTTGCGGCCCAAGAGACCCAGTACTTC. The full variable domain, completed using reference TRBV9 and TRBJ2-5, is DSGVTQTPKHLITATGQRVTLRCSPRSGDLSVYWYQQSLDQGLQFLIQYYNGEERAKGNILERFSAQQFPDLHSELNLSSLELGDSALYFCASSVGTVAAQETQYFGPGTRLLVL.

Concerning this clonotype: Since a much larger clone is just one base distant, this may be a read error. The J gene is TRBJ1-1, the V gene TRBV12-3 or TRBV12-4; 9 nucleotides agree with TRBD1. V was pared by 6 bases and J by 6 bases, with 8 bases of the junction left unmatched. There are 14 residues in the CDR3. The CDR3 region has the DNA TGTGCCAGCAGAATACACAGGGGGCTAGCTGAAGCTTTCTTT. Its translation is CASRIHRGLAEAFF.

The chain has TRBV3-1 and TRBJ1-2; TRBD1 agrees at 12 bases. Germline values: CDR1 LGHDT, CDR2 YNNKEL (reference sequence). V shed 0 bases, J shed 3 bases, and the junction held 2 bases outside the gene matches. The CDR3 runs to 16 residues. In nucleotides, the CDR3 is TGTGCCAGCAGCCAAGATAGGGACAGGGGGCACTATGGCTACACCTTC. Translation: CASSQDRDRGHYGYTF.

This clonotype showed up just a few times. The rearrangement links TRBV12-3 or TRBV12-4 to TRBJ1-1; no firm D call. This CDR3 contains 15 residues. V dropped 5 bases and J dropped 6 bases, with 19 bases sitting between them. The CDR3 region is CASSPTPWAPAEAFF. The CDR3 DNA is TGTGCCAGCAGTCCTACGCCCTGGGCCCCGGCTGAAGCTTTCTTT.

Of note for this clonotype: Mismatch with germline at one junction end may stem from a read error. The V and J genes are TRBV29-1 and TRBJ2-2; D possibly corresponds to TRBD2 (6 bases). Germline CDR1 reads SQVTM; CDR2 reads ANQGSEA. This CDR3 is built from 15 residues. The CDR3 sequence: CSVVSLATNTGELVF. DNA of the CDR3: TGCAGCGTTGTCTCCCTAGCGACCAACACCGGGGAGCTGGTTTTT.

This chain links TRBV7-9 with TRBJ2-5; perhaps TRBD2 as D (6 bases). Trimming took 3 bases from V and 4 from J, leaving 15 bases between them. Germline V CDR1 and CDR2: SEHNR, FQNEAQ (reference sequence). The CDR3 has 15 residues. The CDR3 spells CASSFRRGGAETQYF. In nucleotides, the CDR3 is TGTGCCAGCAGCTTTCGGCGAGGAGGGGCAGAGACCCAGTACTTC.

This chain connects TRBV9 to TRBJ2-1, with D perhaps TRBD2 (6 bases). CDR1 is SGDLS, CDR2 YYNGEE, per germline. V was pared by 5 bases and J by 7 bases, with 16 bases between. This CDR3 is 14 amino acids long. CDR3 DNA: TGTGCCAGCAGACCCTATAGAGGAGGGAATGAGCAGTTCTTC. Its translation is CASRPYRGGNEQFF. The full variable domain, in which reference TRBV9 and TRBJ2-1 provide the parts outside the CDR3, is DSGVTQTPKHLITATGQRVTLRCSPRSGDLSVYWYQQSLDQGLQFLIQYYNGEERAKGNILERFSAQQFPDLHSELNLSSLELGDSALYFCASRPYRGGNEQFFGPGTRLTVL.

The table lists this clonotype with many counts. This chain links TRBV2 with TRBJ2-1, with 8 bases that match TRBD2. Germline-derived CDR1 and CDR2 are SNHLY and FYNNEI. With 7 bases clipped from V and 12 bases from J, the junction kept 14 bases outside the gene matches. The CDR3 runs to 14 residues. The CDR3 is CASKVTGGYIGQFF. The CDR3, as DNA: TGTGCCAGCAAGGTTACGGGAGGGTATATCGGGCAGTTCTTC.

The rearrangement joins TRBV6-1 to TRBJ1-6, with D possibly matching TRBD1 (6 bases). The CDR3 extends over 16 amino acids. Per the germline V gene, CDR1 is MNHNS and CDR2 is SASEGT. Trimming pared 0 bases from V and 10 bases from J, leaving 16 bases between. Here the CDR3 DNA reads TGTGCCAGCAGTGAAGCGCGAGGGGGGCACCGGTCACCCCTCCACTTT. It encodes CASSEARGGHRSPLHF.

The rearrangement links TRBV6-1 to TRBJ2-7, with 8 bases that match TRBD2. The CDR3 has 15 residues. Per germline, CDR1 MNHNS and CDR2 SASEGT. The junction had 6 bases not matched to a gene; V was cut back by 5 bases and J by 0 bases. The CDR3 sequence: CASSTAGASSYEQYF. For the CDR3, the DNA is TGTGCCAGCAGTACAGCGGGAGCCTCCTCCTACGAGCAGTACTTC.